The rows below give T cell receptor beta chains drawn from one sample of a study of T cell repertoires in cytomegalovirus infection. MiXCR, applied by TCRdb to the reads, yields one record per CDR3 protein. The sample shows more than 300,000 distinct CDR3 sequences, about 35% of them seen only once. Their recognized antigens are unknown. The specimen comprised cultured PBMCs, sampled from culture after CMV antigen stimulation. The receptors stem from a human donor in good health (CMV status not recorded). Some clones in this sample may be carry-over from other donors' samples. Each CDR3 is given with its conserved first and last residue. The D gene is left open where the match is weak. Clone size, where shown, is once, few, many, or a class for clones that have expanded.

CDR3aa: CASSSHGDGYTF
CDR3nt: TGTGCCAGCAGCTCGCACGGGGATGGCTACACCTTC
abundance: few
len: 12
v_gene: TRBV7-4
d_gene: -
j_gene: TRBJ1-2

CDR3aa: CASSPCLGYRGPTSTDTQYF
CDR3nt: TGCGCCAGCAGTCCCTGCTTAGGGTACAGGGGCCCAACTAGCACAGATACGCAGTATTTT
abundance: once
len: 20
v_gene: TRBV23-1
d_gene: TRBD1
j_gene: TRBJ2-3

CDR3aa: CASSLLGGGNQPQHF
CDR3nt: TGCGCCAGCAGCCTTCTAGGGGGAGGCAATCAGCCCCAGCATTTT
abundance: few
len: 15
v_gene: TRBV4-1
d_gene: -
j_gene: TRBJ1-5

CDR3aa: CASSPSATNAFF
CDR3nt: TGTGCCAGCAGCCCCTCAGCCACTAACGCTTTCTTT
abundance: few
len: 12
v_gene: TRBV7-2
d_gene: -
j_gene: TRBJ1-1

CDR3aa: CATSDPDRGREQFF
CDR3nt: TGTGCCACCAGTGATCCGGACAGGGGGCGAGAGCAGTTCTTC
abundance: -
len: 14
v_gene: TRBV24-1
d_gene: TRBD1
j_gene: TRBJ2-1

CDR3aa: CASSSVDSNQPQHF
CDR3nt: TGTGCCAGCAGCTCCGTAGATAGCAATCAGCCCCAGCATTTT
abundance: few
len: 14
v_gene: TRBV7-9
d_gene: -
j_gene: TRBJ1-5

CDR3aa: CASSFRGGRALHEQYF
CDR3nt: TGTGCCAGCAGTTTTCGCGGCGGGAGGGCCCTCCACGAGCAGTACTTC
abundance: -
len: 16
v_gene: TRBV6-2/TRBV6-3
d_gene: TRBD2
j_gene: TRBJ2-7

CDR3aa: CSARETGLHYGYTF
CDR3nt: TGCAGTGCTAGGGAGACAGGGCTCCACTATGGCTACACCTTC
abundance: once
len: 14
v_gene: TRBV20-1
d_gene: TRBD1
j_gene: TRBJ1-2

CDR3aa: CSARPPLSNYGYTF
CDR3nt: TGCAGTGCTAGGCCCCCCCTGAGTAACTATGGCTACACCTTC
abundance: few
len: 14
v_gene: TRBV20-1
d_gene: -
j_gene: TRBJ1-2

CDR3aa: CASSAEGLTEAFF
CDR3nt: TGTGCCAGCAGCGCCGAGGGTTTGACTGAAGCTTTCTTT
abundance: few
len: 13
v_gene: TRBV7-9
d_gene: -
j_gene: TRBJ1-1

CDR3aa: CASSPGLAALKQFF
CDR3nt: TGTGCCAGCAGCCCCGGACTAGCGGCCCTTAAGCAGTTCTTC
abundance: many
len: 14
v_gene: TRBV7-2
d_gene: TRBD2
j_gene: TRBJ2-1

CDR3aa: CASRSVNAYEQYF
CDR3nt: TGTGCCAGCAGGAGCGTGAACGCCTACGAGCAGTACTTC
abundance: few
len: 13
v_gene: TRBV28
d_gene: -
j_gene: TRBJ2-7

CDR3aa: CASSLGQAGNQPQHF
CDR3nt: TGTGCCAGCAGTTTGGGGCAGGCGGGCAATCAGCCCCAGCATTTT
abundance: few
len: 15
v_gene: TRBV12-3/TRBV12-4
d_gene: -
j_gene: TRBJ1-5

CDR3aa: CASRITVFQYNEQFF
CDR3nt: TGTGCCAGCAGGATAACAGTCTTCCAATACAATGAGCAGTTCTTC
abundance: -
len: 15
v_gene: TRBV6-1
d_gene: -
j_gene: TRBJ2-1

CDR3aa: CSARDGQGLNEQFF
CDR3nt: TGCAGTGCTAGAGATGGACAGGGACTCAATGAGCAGTTCTTC
abundance: -
len: 14
v_gene: TRBV20-1
d_gene: TRBD1
j_gene: TRBJ2-1

CDR3aa: CASSVDRGVRGNQPQHF
CDR3nt: TGTGCCAGCAGCGTGGACAGGGGGGTAAGAGGCAATCAGCCCCAGCATTTT
abundance: few
len: 17
v_gene: TRBV7-8
d_gene: TRBD1
j_gene: TRBJ1-5

CDR3aa: CASSLWGPNEKLFF
CDR3nt: TGTGCCAGCAGTTTATGGGGACCTAATGAAAAACTGTTTTTT
abundance: few
len: 14
v_gene: TRBV27
d_gene: -
j_gene: TRBJ1-4

CDR3aa: CASSLNRVGQPQHF
CDR3nt: TGTGCCAGCAGCTTAAACAGGGTGGGCCAGCCCCAGCATTTT
abundance: few
len: 14
v_gene: TRBV7-8
d_gene: -
j_gene: TRBJ1-5

CDR3aa: CASSVVGFGRGYTF
CDR3nt: TGTGCCAGCAGTGTAGTAGGGTTTGGCCGAGGCTACACCTTC
abundance: few
len: 14
v_gene: TRBV2
d_gene: -
j_gene: TRBJ1-2

CDR3aa: CASSIGLAGGDGLFF
CDR3nt: TGTGCCAGCAGTATCGGGCTAGCGGGAGGGGACGGTCTGTTCTTC
abundance: -
len: 15
v_gene: TRBV28
d_gene: TRBD2
j_gene: TRBJ2-1

CDR3aa: CASSLTVDNEQFF
CDR3nt: TGTGCCAGCAGCTTAACCGTGGACAATGAGCAGTTCTTC
abundance: few
len: 13
v_gene: TRBV11-3
d_gene: -
j_gene: TRBJ2-1

CDR3aa: CASSRGGGLGEPQHF
CDR3nt: TGTGCCAGTTCGAGAGGAGGGGGCTTAGGTGAGCCCCAGCATTTT
abundance: -
len: 15
v_gene: TRBV19
d_gene: TRBD1
j_gene: TRBJ1-5